The clone carrying this TCR beta chain was seen at least ten times. This record comes from a study of T cells in Graves' hyperthyroidism and ophthalmopathy. Amplification of TCR beta CDR3 regions used RNA as the template. TCR CDR3 regions were first amplified by RT-PCR with HTBI primers. TCRdb fed the multiplex PCR reads into MiXCR, producing one record per CDR3 protein. The sample records roughly 420,000 distinct CDR3 sequences, 15% to 18% being singletons. Germline V gives CDR1 MDHEN, CDR2 SYDVKM. The J segment lost 7 bases and the V segment lost 6 bases, leaving 5 bases of the junction unmatched. The CDR3 totals 14 residues.

Material for sequencing was blood. The chain is built from TRBV28 and TRBJ1-4, with 10 positions matching TRBD1. The receptor comes from a woman under 30 with Graves' hyperthyroidism. CDR3 residues: CASSDRGLSEKLFF. DNA of the CDR3: TGTGCCAGCAGCGACAGGGGGCTGAGTGAAAAACTGTTTTTT.